A selection of T cell receptor beta chains follows, all from one sample in a study of T cell repertoires in ileal Crohn's disease. Profiled with immunoSEQ multiplex PCR; TCRdb holds only in-frame clones, not every one. The sample records some 6,200 clones, roughly 90% being singletons. Input material: CD4+ T cells from ileum. The receptors come from an adult with Crohn's disease. Some clones in this sample may be carry-over from other donors' samples. Each CDR3 is given with its conserved first and last residue. D genes are given only for firm matches. Rows give clone size only sometimes, using once, few, many, or a class for an expanded clone.

TRBJ2-7 | once | TRBV6-6 | TRBD2 | CASSRQTSGRLYEQYF | TGTGCCAGCAGCCGCCAGACTAGCGGGAGGCTTTACGAGCAGTACTTC
TRBJ1-5 | NA | TRBV27 | NA | CASSLSGQGIQPQHF | TGTGCCAGCAGTTTATCGGGGCAGGGGATCCAGCCCCAGCATTTT
TRBJ2-5 | NA | TRBV6-5 | TRBD2 | CASSYSASGQETQYF | TGTGCCAGCAGTTACTCGGCTAGCGGACAAGAGACCCAGTACTTC
TRBJ1-2 | NA | TRBV7-3 | TRBD1 | CASSQTGGADGYTF | TGTGCCAGCAGCCAGACAGGGGGCGCCGATGGCTACACCTTC
TRBJ1-1 | NA | TRBV4-1 | NA | CASSQVKNTEAFF | TGCGCCAGCAGCCAAGTAAAGAACACTGAAGCTTTCTTT
TRBJ2-2 | NA | TRBV28 | NA | CASTYPGVNTGELFF | TGTGCCAGCACCTATCCCGGGGTGAACACCGGGGAGCTGTTTTTT
TRBJ1-5 | few | TRBV6-1 | TRBD1 | CASLNIGTGNQPQHF | TGTGCCAGCCTCAATATAGGGACAGGCAATCAGCCCCAGCATTTT
TRBJ1-1 | NA | TRBV27 | NA | CASGEWGNTEAFF | TGTGCCAGCGGGGAGTGGGGGAACACTGAAGCTTTCTTT
TRBJ2-7 | NA | TRBV4-1 | TRBD2 | CASSQAWTSGYGVYEQYF | TGCGCCAGCAGCCAAGCCTGGACTAGCGGGTACGGAGTCTACGAGCAGTACTTC
TRBJ1-1 | NA | TRBV7-2 | TRBD1 | CASRENRGGTEAFF | TGTGCCAGCAGAGAAAACAGGGGTGGCACTGAAGCTTTCTTT
TRBJ1-2 | NA | TRBV7-9 | NA | CASSPWTANYGYTF | TGTGCCAGCAGCCCCTGGACAGCCAACTATGGCTACACCTTC
TRBJ1-1 | NA | TRBV5-6 | NA | CASSFEGAKTEAFF | TGTGCCAGCAGCTTCGAAGGGGCGAAAACTGAAGCTTTCTTT
TRBJ1-1 | NA | TRBV6-1 | NA | CASSPDQRGNTEAFF | TGTGCCAGCAGTCCAGATCAAAGGGGGAACACTGAAGCTTTCTTT
TRBJ2-5 | NA | TRBV5-1 | NA | CASSSTGIETQYF | TGCGCCAGCAGCTCAACAGGGATCGAGACCCAGTACTTC
TRBJ1-1 | NA | TRBV6-5 | TRBD1 | CASSLTGRGTEAFF | TGTGCCAGCAGTCTGACAGGGCGCGGCACTGAAGCTTTCTTT
TRBJ2-7 | few | TRBV7-2 | NA | CASSLPLTRAVEQYF | TGTGCCAGCAGCCTACCCTTGACGCGGGCTGTCGAGCAGTACTTC
TRBJ2-1 | NA | TRBV6-6 | NA | CASRYPQGPDYNEQFF | TGTGCCAGCAGATATCCTCAGGGGCCAGACTACAATGAGCAGTTCTTC
TRBJ2-5 | NA | TRBV28 | NA | CASSTLRETQYF | TGTGCCAGCAGTACCCTCAGGGAGACCCAGTACTTC
TRBJ1-2 | NA | TRBV10-1 | NA | CASSESAREAYGYTF | TGCGCCAGCAGTGAGTCGGCCAGGGAAGCCTATGGCTACACCTTC
TRBJ2-1 | NA | TRBV9 | NA | CASSVAGGSYNEQFF | TGTGCCAGCAGCGTAGCCGGGGGCTCCTACAATGAGCAGTTCTTC
TRBJ2-7 | NA | TRBV11-3 | TRBD2 | CASSWGGSPSYEQYF | TGTGCCAGCAGCTGGGGCGGGAGCCCCTCCTACGAGCAGTACTTC
TRBJ1-1 | once | TRBV7-2 | TRBD1 | CASSPQGPKMNTEAFF | TGTGCCAGCAGCCCACAGGGGCCCAAGATGAACACTGAAGCTTTCTTT
TRBJ2-3 | once | TRBV9 | TRBD2 | CASSVAGTSGGNTDTQYF | TGTGCCAGCAGCGTAGCGGGGACTAGCGGGGGGAACACAGATACGCAGTATTTT
TRBJ2-5 | NA | TRBV9 | NA | CASSPSTTGRLKTQYF | TGTGCCAGCAGCCCTTCCACGACAGGGAGGTTAAAGACCCAGTACTTC
TRBJ1-1 | NA | TRBV10-3 | NA | CAIRSGGNVEAFF | TGTGCCATCAGGTCAGGAGGGAATGTTGAAGCTTTCTTT
TRBJ2-5 | NA | TRBV19 | TRBD1 | CASSNGQVFQETQYF | TGTGCCAGTAGTAACGGACAGGTTTTCCAAGAGACCCAGTACTTC
TRBJ1-2 | NA | TRBV6-1 | TRBD1 | CASSGTGVTGGAYGYTF | TGTGCCAGCAGTGGCACAGGGGTTACCGGAGGGGCCTATGGCTACACCTTC
TRBJ2-7 | NA | TRBV30 | TRBD2 | CAQGGTSGIYEQYF | TGTGCCCAAGGGGGGACTAGCGGGATCTACGAGCAGTACTTC
TRBJ1-3 | NA | TRBV6-6 | TRBD1 | CASSGTDSGNTIYF | TGTGCCAGCAGCGGGACAGACTCTGGAAACACCATATATTTT
TRBJ2-7 | once | TRBV25-1 | NA | CASSGAGYNEQYF | TGTGCCAGCAGTGGGGCGGGGTACAACGAGCAGTACTTC
TRBJ2-7 | few | TRBV5-1 | NA | CASSFILYEQYF | TGCGCCAGCAGCTTTATCCTATACGAGCAGTACTTC
TRBJ2-1 | NA | TRBV29-1 | TRBD2 | CSVGGAASGRNEQFF | TGCAGCGTTGGTGGGGCGGCTAGCGGGAGGAATGAGCAGTTCTTC
TRBJ2-7 | NA | TRBV7-6 | NA | CASSLAEGAYEQYF | TGTGCCAGCAGCTTAGCTGAGGGTGCTTACGAGCAGTACTTC
TRBJ2-1 | NA | TRBV27 | NA | CASSLLLSGEQFF | TGTGCCAGCAGTTTACTCTTAAGCGGTGAGCAGTTCTTC
TRBJ1-3 | few | TRBV14 | NA | CASSQDWAAGNTIYF | TGTGCCAGCAGCCAAGATTGGGCAGCTGGAAACACCATATATTTT
TRBJ2-7 | NA | TRBV7-9 | NA | CASSSDTDGYEQYF | TGTGCCAGCAGCTCCGATACAGACGGCTACGAGCAGTACTTC
TRBJ1-3 | NA | TRBV19 | NA | CASSPGHHSGNTIYF | TGTGCCAGTAGTCCGGGACACCACTCTGGAAACACCATATATTTT
TRBJ1-1 | once | TRBV28 | NA | CASSLLTAEAFF | TGTGCCAGCAGTCTTCTGACAGCCGAAGCTTTCTTT
TRBJ2-3 | NA | TRBV7-8 | NA | CASSLGSRSSTDTQYF | TGTGCCAGCAGCTTAGGGTCTCGGTCTAGCACAGATACGCAGTATTTT
TRBJ2-7 | once | TRBV6-1 | TRBD1 | CASRAGQGGDEQYF | TGTGCCAGCAGGGCGGGACAGGGAGGGGACGAGCAGTACTTC
TRBJ2-7 | NA | TRBV11-2 | TRBD2 | CASSSGLAHEQYF | TGTGCCAGCAGCTCGGGACTAGCCCACGAGCAGTACTTC
TRBJ1-1 | NA | TRBV11-2 | NA | CASSLGSAGSTEAFF | TGTGCCAGCAGCTTAGGGTCAGCTGGGAGCACTGAAGCTTTCTTT
TRBJ2-7 | NA | TRBV6-5 | NA | CASSYSSGLSYEQYF | TGTGCCAGCAGTTACTCCAGCGGTCTGTCCTACGAGCAGTACTTC
TRBJ1-4 | NA | TRBV6-1 | NA | CASSFRTVRDEKLFF | TGTGCCAGCAGTTTTCGGACAGTCCGGGATGAAAAACTGTTTTTT
TRBJ1-2 | NA | TRBV6-1 | TRBD1 | CASSEGTGVYGYTF | TGTGCCAGCAGTGAAGGGACAGGGGTCTATGGCTACACCTTC
TRBJ2-7 | NA | TRBV28 | TRBD1 | CASRPLGQGKGEQYF | TGTGCCAGCAGACCGTTGGGACAGGGGAAAGGGGAGCAGTACTTC
TRBJ1-3 | NA | TRBV28 | TRBD1 | CASTGGDGNTIYF | TGTGCCAGTACAGGGGGCGATGGAAACACCATATATTTT
TRBJ2-5 | NA | TRBV4-1 | TRBD2 | CASSQDRIAGVVGTQYF | TGCGCCAGCAGCCAAGATCGAATAGCGGGAGTTGTCGGGACCCAGTACTTC
TRBJ2-1 | NA | TRBV4-2 | NA | CASSQEGTGIHNEQFF | TGTGCCAGCAGCCAAGAAGGGACTGGTATACACAATGAGCAGTTCTTC
TRBJ2-2 | few | TRBV7-2 | NA | CASSLRGELFF | TGTGCCAGCAGCCTCAGGGGGGAGCTGTTTTTT
TRBJ2-1 | once | TRBV6-5 | TRBD2 | CASSYSSGGEQFF | TGTGCCAGCAGTTACTCGAGCGGGGGCGAGCAGTTCTTC
TRBJ2-3 | NA | TRBV9 | NA | CASSLFHTGTDTQYF | TGTGCCAGCAGCCTCTTCCATACAGGCACAGATACGCAGTATTTT
TRBJ2-2 | NA | TRBV9 | TRBD2 | CASSPRGVAGLTGELFF | TGTGCCAGCAGCCCAAGAGGGGTAGCGGGACTCACCGGGGAGCTGTTTTTT
TRBJ1-2 | NA | TRBV10-3 | NA | CAISVDRNYGYTF | TGTGCCATCAGTGTAGACAGAAACTATGGCTACACCTTC
TRBJ2-7 | NA | TRBV5-4 | TRBD2 | CASSPSGTSGTLYEQYF | TGTGCCAGCAGCCCCTCAGGGACTAGCGGCACGCTATACGAGCAGTACTTC
TRBJ2-7 | once | TRBV4-1 | NA | CASSQSKGSPRHEQYF | TGCGCCAGCAGCCAATCCAAAGGGAGCCCTAGGCACGAGCAGTACTTC